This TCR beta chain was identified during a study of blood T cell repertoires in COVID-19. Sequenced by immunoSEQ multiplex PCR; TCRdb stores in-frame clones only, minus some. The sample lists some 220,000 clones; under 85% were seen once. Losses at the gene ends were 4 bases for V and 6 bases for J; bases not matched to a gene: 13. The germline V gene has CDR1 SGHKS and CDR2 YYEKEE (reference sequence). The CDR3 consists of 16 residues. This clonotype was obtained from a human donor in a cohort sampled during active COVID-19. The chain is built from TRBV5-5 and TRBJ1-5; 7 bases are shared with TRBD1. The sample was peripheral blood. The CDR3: CASSVITGESGQPQHF. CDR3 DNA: TGTGCCAGCAGCGTTATTACAGGGGAGAGCGGTCAGCCCCAGCATTTT. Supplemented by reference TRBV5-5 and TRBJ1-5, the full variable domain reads DAGVTQSPTHLIKTRGQQVTLRCSPISGHKSVSWYQQVLGQGPQFIFQYYEKEERGRGNFPDRFSARQFPNYSSELNVNALLLGDSALYLCASSVITGESGQPQHFGDGTRLSIL.